This is a list of T cell receptor beta chains from one sample in a study of T cell responses to AZD1222 COVID-19 vaccine. Repertoires were generated with immunoSEQ multiplex PCR, while TCRdb's copy carries only in-frame clones and drops some. The data show around 100,000 clones, less than 90% seen once. The sequencing here drew on peripheral blood, taken on day 0 of AZD1222 vaccination. The receptor source for this set is an adult in good health. CDR3s include the opening cysteine and the closing phenylalanine or tryptophan. The order of the fields is D gene, V gene, clone size, J gene, CDR3 DNA, CDR3 protein. The D gene is left open where the match is weak. Part of the rows lack a size; the others show once, few, many or a class for expanded clones.

.	TRBV5-1	.	TRBJ2-5	TGCGCCAGCAGCCGTTCGGGTAGGGATGAAGAGACCCAGTACTTC	CASSRSGRDEETQYF
TRBD2	TRBV5-1	once	TRBJ2-7	TGCGCCAGCAGCCCGGGGGGTAGCGGGAGTTTCTACGAGCAGTACTTC	CASSPGGSGSFYEQYF
.	TRBV5-4	few	TRBJ1-1	TGTGCCAGCAGCTTGGTGCGGGACCGCCGGATCGCTGAAGCTTTCTTT	CASSLVRDRRIAEAFF
TRBD1	TRBV5-1	.	TRBJ1-5	TGCGCCAGCAGCACGGGGACAGGGGTAGGGCCCCAGCATTTT	CASSTGTGVGPQHF
.	TRBV7-9	.	TRBJ1-2	TGTGCCAGCAGCTTATGGGGACCGGACGGATCTAACTATGGCTACACCTTC	CASSLWGPDGSNYGYTF
TRBD2	TRBV7-9	.	TRBJ2-1	TGTGCCAGCAGCCCTGGGACTAGTGTATCCGATGAGCAGTTCTTC	CASSPGTSVSDEQFF
TRBD2	TRBV11-3	.	TRBJ2-1	TGTGCCAGCAGCCCGGGACTAGCGGGTGAGGATGAGCAGTTCTTC	CASSPGLAGEDEQFF
.	TRBV6-5	.	TRBJ1-3	TGTGCCAGTTCCCCTTCGATCTCTGGAAACACCATATATTTT	CASSPSISGNTIYF
TRBD1	TRBV10-3	.	TRBJ2-7	TGTGCCATCAGTGAGGAACGACAGGGGCAGATCTACGAGCAGTACTTC	CAISEERQGQIYEQYF
TRBD1	TRBV20-1	few	TRBJ1-2	TGCAGTGCTAGTGAATCGACAGGGATCGGCTACACCTTC	CSASESTGIGYTF
.	TRBV6-5	.	TRBJ1-2	TGTGCCAGCAGTTACTCGCCTTGGCAGGGTGAAGGCTACACCTTC	CASSYSPWQGEGYTF
.	TRBV30	.	TRBJ1-1	TGTGCCTGGAGTTTCTCTCTCCACGACACTGAAGCTTTCTTT	CAWSFSLHDTEAFF
.	TRBV11-3	.	TRBJ2-3	TGTGCCAGCAGCTTAGAAGGGGCAGATACGCAGTATTTT	CASSLEGADTQYF
.	TRBV6-5	.	TRBJ2-7	TGTGCCAGTTCCGGCGGGTTCGAGCAGTACTTC	CASSGGFEQYF
.	TRBV2	.	TRBJ2-2	TGTGCCAGCAGTGAATGGGGGAAGACCGGGGAGCTGTTTTTT	CASSEWGKTGELFF
.	TRBV28	.	TRBJ2-7	TGTGCCAGCACCACGGCCGGGACGGAATCCTACGAGCAGTACTTC	CASTTAGTESYEQYF
.	TRBV6-5	.	TRBJ1-5	TGTGCCAGCAGGCGCACAGGGACTAGCAATCAGCCCCAGCATTTT	CASRRTGTSNQPQHF
TRBD1	TRBV7-9	.	TRBJ2-5	TGTGCCAGCAGCTTAGACCGGGACAGCCAAGAGACCCAGTACTTC	CASSLDRDSQETQYF
TRBD1	TRBV27	.	TRBJ2-2	TGTGCCAGCAGTTTAGACAGGGGGCGCGCCGGGGAGCTGTTTTTT	CASSLDRGRAGELFF
.	TRBV3-1/TRBV3-2	.	TRBJ1-1	TGTGCCAGCAGCCCAACTTTGAACACTGAAGCTTTCTTT	CASSPTLNTEAFF
.	TRBV5-1	.	TRBJ2-1	TGCGCCAGCAGCTCGGAATTAGACTGGCGTAATGAGCAGTTCTTC	CASSSELDWRNEQFF
.	TRBV7-3	.	TRBJ2-1	TGTGCCAGCAGCTTAACTGGCGACCCATCACCGTACGATGAGCAGTTCTTC	CASSLTGDPSPYDEQFF
.	TRBV5-8	.	TRBJ1-5	TGTGCCAGCAGCTTGGTAGTTACTCAGGGGTCGGGGCCCCAGCATTTT	CASSLVVTQGSGPQHF
.	TRBV28	.	TRBJ2-5	TGTGCCAGCAGTTTATTGTCAGGGGACCAAGAGACCCAGTACTTC	CASSLLSGDQETQYF
TRBD2	TRBV5-4	.	TRBJ2-7	TGTGCCAGCAGCTCAGGACTAGCGAGGCACGAGCAGTACTTC	CASSSGLARHEQYF
.	TRBV7-9	.	TRBJ1-1	TGTGCCAGCAGCTTAGCGCGGAGAGATCCTGAAGCTTTCTTT	CASSLARRDPEAFF
.	TRBV2	.	TRBJ1-3	TGTGCCAGCAGTGGAGAAGGGGGGTCCTCTGGAAACACCATATATTTT	CASSGEGGSSGNTIYF
.	TRBV9	few	TRBJ1-2	TGTGCCAGCAGCGCCGGCTTCTCCTCATATGGCTACACCTTC	CASSAGFSSYGYTF
TRBD1	TRBV2	.	TRBJ2-6	TGTGCCAGCAGGGGACAGGGGTTTGGGGCCAACGTCCTGACTTTC	CASRGQGFGANVLTF